A selection of T cell receptor beta chains follows, all from one sample in a study of blood T cells in healthy people across ages. TCRdb processed the 5' RACE reads anew with MiXCR; each CDR3 protein has one entry. This table holds 700,000 or so distinct CDR3 sequences, about a fifth found once. The sequencing sample was made of blood. The receptors here all came from a man in his 70s in good health. The CDR3 runs from the conserved cysteine through the conserved F or W. Fields, in order: D gene, clone size, J gene, V gene, CDR3 DNA, CDR3 protein. A D gene is named only where the DNA matches it firmly. The listing skips clone size in some rows; elsewhere it reads once, few, many or a size class.

d_gene: .
abundance: .
j_gene: TRBJ1-1
v_gene: TRBV18
CDR3nt: TGTGCCAGCTCCCCGGGGCTGCCGAACACTGAAGCTTTCTTT
CDR3aa: CASSPGLPNTEAFF

d_gene: .
abundance: .
j_gene: TRBJ1-1
v_gene: TRBV5-1
CDR3nt: TGCGCCAGCAGCTTGGAGGGGTCTTTAAGTCGGGCTTTCTTT
CDR3aa: CASSLEGSLSRAFF

d_gene: .
abundance: few
j_gene: TRBJ2-3
v_gene: TRBV12-3/TRBV12-4
CDR3nt: TGTGCCAGCAGTTTAGGGTTTAGGACAGATACGCAGTATTTT
CDR3aa: CASSLGFRTDTQYF

d_gene: .
abundance: .
j_gene: TRBJ1-1
v_gene: TRBV29-1
CDR3nt: TGCAGCGTGCAGCTGGCCACTGAAGCTTTCTTT
CDR3aa: CSVQLATEAFF

d_gene: .
abundance: few
j_gene: TRBJ1-3
v_gene: TRBV6-5
CDR3nt: TGTGCCAGCAGTTACTCGGGCGGCTCTGGAAACACCATATATTTT
CDR3aa: CASSYSGGSGNTIYF

d_gene: .
abundance: few
j_gene: TRBJ2-2
v_gene: TRBV28
CDR3nt: TGTGCCAGCAGGGCGGCGGCCACCGGGGAGCCGTTTTTT
CDR3aa: CASRAAATGEPFF

d_gene: .
abundance: many
j_gene: TRBJ2-4
v_gene: TRBV5-1
CDR3nt: TGCGCCAGCAGCTTGGAGATACGTGGGGAGAGGCTAGCCAAAAACATTCAGTACTTC
CDR3aa: CASSLEIRGERLAKNIQYF

d_gene: .
abundance: many
j_gene: TRBJ1-1
v_gene: TRBV12-3/TRBV12-4
CDR3nt: TGTGCCAGCAGCTTAATGAACACTGAAGCTTTCTTT
CDR3aa: CASSLMNTEAFF

d_gene: TRBD2
abundance: few
j_gene: TRBJ2-4
v_gene: TRBV6-1
CDR3nt: TGTGCCAGCAGGCCCCAAACTGCGGGGGAGAACATTCAGTACTTC
CDR3aa: CASRPQTAGENIQYF

d_gene: .
abundance: few
j_gene: TRBJ2-1
v_gene: TRBV12-3/TRBV12-4
CDR3nt: TGTGCCAGCAGTTCGGACATCTTACAGTTCTTC
CDR3aa: CASSSDILQFF